Each of the 13 T cell receptor beta chains below was sequenced from the same sample in a study of blood T cell repertoires in COVID-19. Clones were read by immunoSEQ multiplex PCR, and TCRdb kept only the in-frame ones, dropping some. The sample has about 220,000 clones, 84% seen once; the top ten hold about 9.7%. Sequencing was carried out using peripheral blood. Receptors originate from a middle-aged man with active or convalescent COVID-19.

The rearrangement uses TRBV7-2 and TRBJ1-1; perhaps TRBD1 as D (6 bases). Trimming cost V 2 bases and J 5 bases, with 18 bases left between them. Germline CDR1 and CDR2: SGHTA and FQGNSA. The CDR3 has 16 residues. DNA for the CDR3: TGTGCCAGCAGCTTAATGGTCGTGGGAGGGGGAACTGAAGCTTTCTTT. This gives the protein CASSLMVVGGGTEAFF. Full variable domain (rest looked up from reference TRBV7-2 and TRBJ1-1): GAGVSQSPSNKVTEKGKDVELRCDPISGHTALYWYRQSLGQGLEFLIYFQGNSAPDKSGLPSDRFSAERTGGSVSTLTIQRTQQEDSAVYLCASSLMVVGGGTEAFFGQGTRLTVV.

The genes are TRBV19 and TRBJ1-2, with 8 bases identical to TRBD1. This CDR3 comprises 13 residues. V trimming: 7 bases; J trimming: 8 bases; junction bases outside the gene matches: 9. Germline loops: CDR1 LNHDA, CDR2 SQIVND (reference sequence). The CDR3 is CASNDRGTGGYTF. In DNA form, the CDR3 reads TGTGCCAGTAACGACAGGGGTACAGGCGGCTACACCTTC.

The CDR3 DNA is TGTGCCAGCAGTCCGGTTGGGAGCCGAGAGCAGTACTTC. Its protein is CASSPVGSREQYF. The chain couples TRBV5-4 to TRBJ2-7; possible D gene TRBD2, 5 bases. The CDR3 spans 13 residues. Trimming removed 5 bases at V and 7 bases at J, with 16 bases between. CDR1 is SGHNT and CDR2 is YYREEE in the germline V gene (reference sequence).

The chain joins TRBV28 to TRBJ2-7; 8 bases are shared with TRBD2. V lost 3 bases, J lost 2 bases, and 3 bases stayed unmatched. In germline, CDR1 is MDHEN, CDR2 SYDVKM. This CDR3 is built from 14 residues. The DNA of the CDR3 is TGTGCCAGCAGTTTGGGACTAGTGGCCTACGAGCAGTACTTC. Translation: CASSLGLVAYEQYF.

This chain joins TRBV6-6 and TRBJ2-2; TRBD1 might be the D (6 bases). Trimming pared 10 bases from V and 2 bases from J, leaving 14 bases between. CDR3 size: 14 residues. Germline-derived CDR1 and CDR2 are MNHNY and SVGAGI (reference sequence). The CDR3 nucleotides read TGTGCCACCGCCGGGACACTTAACACCGGGGAGCTGTTTTTT. It codes for CATAGTLNTGELFF.

The chain joins TRBV7-8 to TRBJ2-1; TRBD1 aligns across 7 bases. The CDR3 covers 15 residues. V shed 1 base, J shed 7 bases, and the junction held 7 bases outside the gene matches. The V gene's germline CDR1 is SGHVS and CDR2 FQNEAQ. CDR3 residues: CASSLGQGIRNEQFF. The CDR3 DNA reads TGTGCCAGCAGCTTAGGACAGGGAATCAGGAATGAGCAGTTCTTC.

In DNA, the CDR3 is TGTGCCAGCAGTCCTACCGGGACAGGGAGTTATCAGCCCCAGCATTTT. As protein: CASSPTGTGSYQPQHF. The genes are TRBV28 and TRBJ1-5; 9 nucleotides align to TRBD1. Germline V gene sequence: CDR1 MDHEN, CDR2 SYDVKM. V lost 5 bases to trimming and J lost 5 bases; unmatched junction nucleotides: 10. The CDR3 is made up of 16 amino acids.

V is TRBV7-2 and J is TRBJ2-3; 9 nucleotides match TRBD2. Germline values: CDR1 SGHTA, CDR2 FQGNSA. V dropped 3 bases and J dropped 8; count of bases not matched to a gene: 12. The CDR3 has 16 residues. The CDR3 DNA follows: TGTGCCAGCAGCTTGTTCAGCGGGGGGCCACCCGCTACGCAGTATTTT. This encodes CASSLFSGGPPATQYF.

The chain has TRBV21-1 and TRBJ2-6; the table's D call of TRBD2 was not tested on the DNA. TRBV21-1 is deemed a pseudogene. The CDR3 contains 16 residues. The CDR3 loop reads CASSKDGGAGANVLTF. The CDR3 nucleotides are TGTGCCAGCAGCAAAGACGGGGGGGCAGGGGCCAACGTCCTGACTTTC.

V usage is TRBV6-5 and J usage is TRBJ1-1, with D unresolved. Germline V gene data show CDR1 as MNHEY and CDR2 as SVGAGI. The CDR3 consists of 14 residues. V lost 0 bases and J 5 bases, leaving 10 bases between the germline ends. The CDR3: CASSYSKSRTEAFF. The CDR3 DNA reads as TGTGCCAGCAGTTACTCGAAATCGAGAACTGAAGCTTTCTTT.

The rearrangement uses TRBV18 and TRBJ1-1; no reliable D call. Deletions cut 3 bases from V and 1 base from J, with 6 bases between. CDR1 and CDR2 (germline): KGHSH, LQKENI. This CDR3 has 13 residues. The CDR3: CASSPAENTEAFF. The DNA for the CDR3 is TGTGCCAGCTCACCGGCAGAGAACACTGAAGCTTTCTTT.

The rearrangement uses TRBV2 and TRBJ2-2; 14 nucleotides agree with TRBD2. Germline CDR1 and CDR2: SNHLY and FYNNEI. The CDR3 covers 14 residues. V dropped 8 bases and J dropped 8; count of bases not matched to a gene: 4. CDR3 nucleotides: TGTGCCAGCGGGACTAGCGGGAGTAGAGGGGAGCTGTTTTTT. Translating gives CASGTSGSRGELFF.

In this sample, this clone turned up a few times. The CDR3 DNA is TGTGCCAGCAGGCGGACAGGCGACAATACAGATACGCAGTATTTT. Translating it yields CASRRTGDNTDTQYF. The chain links TRBV6-5 to TRBJ2-3, with 7 bases that match TRBD1. CDR1 MNHEY and CDR2 SVGAGI come from the germline V gene. J gave up 3 bases and V 6 bases, and 9 bases lay outside the gene matches. CDR3 length: 15 residues.